The clone carrying this T cell receptor beta chain was observed at least ten times. Its specificity is not known. This specimen comes from a study of early T cells in non-severe SARS-CoV-2 infection. Study context: The authors sequenced bulk RNA from unsorted whole blood, leaving chains unpaired.

Germline trimming cut 6 bases from V and 12 bases from J; bases unmatched to any gene: 22. Germline V gene data show CDR1 as MNHEY and CDR2 as SMNVEV (reference sequence). The CDR3 has 18 residues. In the library, individual cDNA molecules carried attached unique molecular identifiers. From the 5' RACE reads, TCRdb called clonotypes with MiXCR, one entry per CDR3 protein. The sample carries 50,000 to 65,000 distinct CDR3 sequences, approximately 9% recorded once. Findings of the study overall: In VDJdb matching, anti-spike CD8 responses were favored while private and CD4 specificities went missing.

The receptor's source is an adult who was a healthcare worker with PCR-confirmed SARS-CoV-2 infection or an uninfected control (not recorded which). This rearrangement joins TRBV27 to TRBJ2-1; 11 bases fit TRBD2. Input material: whole blood. CDR3 DNA: TGTGCCAGCAGGAAGAGACTAGCGGGACCAATCGATAATGATGGGCAGTTCTTC. It codes for CASRKRLAGPIDNDGQFF.